This TCR beta chain emerged from a study of blood T cells in healthy people across ages. Whole-study findings and limits: Because sorting was not performed, PBMCs prevented conclusive naive versus antigen-experienced comparison.

This clonotype was detected only a few times. What it binds is not known. The use of a sample-barcoded 5' primer and a J-beta primer mix characterized a second PCR of about 6 to 11 cycles. TCRdb passed the 5' RACE reads through MiXCR, listing each CDR3 protein once. Of about 1.4 million distinct CDR3 sequences listed, approximately 60% were seen once; the top ten hold over 5.5%. Germline lookup yields CDR1 DFQATT and CDR2 SNEGSKA (reference sequence). The V gene lost 4 bases and the J gene lost 2 bases, with 15 bases spanning the gap. The CDR3 has 14 amino acids. The origin of this receptor is a young man in good health. The chain combines TRBV20-1 with TRBJ2-7; D possibly corresponds to TRBD1 (6 bases). Material: blood. The CDR3 reads CSAILTGFAYEQYF. CDR3 in DNA: TGCAGTGCTATTTTGACAGGATTCGCCTACGAGCAGTACTTC.